These 14 T cell receptor beta chains were sequenced from one sample in a study of PD-1 blockade in classical Hodgkin lymphoma. Only in-frame clones appear in the TCRdb table, and some are missing; sequencing was by immunoSEQ multiplex PCR. The table records under 70,000 clones, 65% to 75% of them present only once. Autologous stem cell transplantation was followed by relapse in every patient, and brentuximab vedotin exposure varied. Sequenced material: peripheral blood mononuclear cells (PBMCs), taken before the second cycle of nivolumab. These TCRs come from a human donor with classical Hodgkin lymphoma.

This chain joins TRBV15 and TRBJ2-5; D is ambiguous. In germline, CDR1 is LNHNV, CDR2 YYDKDF (reference sequence). This CDR3 comprises 15 residues. V was pared by 0 bases and J by 7 bases, with 15 bases between. The CDR3 DNA reads as TGTGCCACCAGCAGAGAAACTCCCCCCTCTCGGACCCAGTACTTC. This translates into CATSRETPPSRTQYF.

The J gene is TRBJ1-1, the V gene TRBV28; possibly TRBD1 for D (5 bases). This CDR3 is 14 amino acids long. Germline assignment: CDR1 MDHEN and CDR2 SYDVKM. Deletions cut 2 bases from V and 1 base from J, with 8 bases between. DNA of the CDR3: TGTGCCAGCAGTTTAACAGGTTGGAACACTGAAGCTTTCTTT. Encoded protein: CASSLTGWNTEAFF.

The V gene is TRBV7-9, the J gene TRBJ1-5; D ambiguous. The V end lost 5 bases, the J end lost 7 bases, and 9 bases lay between the germline ends. The CDR3 covers 12 residues. Per the germline V gene, CDR1 is SEHNR and CDR2 is FQNEAQ (reference sequence). This CDR3 reads CASSRGGQPQHF. In nucleotides, the CDR3 is TGTGCCAGCAGCCGAGGTGGGCAGCCCCAGCATTTT.

The rearrangement joins TRBV5-1 to TRBJ2-2, with 7 bases fitting TRBD2. The J segment lost 3 bases and the V segment lost 4 bases, leaving 3 bases of the junction unmatched. This CDR3 is built from 14 residues. Germline V CDR1 and CDR2: SGHRS, YFSETQ. The DNA of the CDR3 is TGCGCCAGCAGCGGGGACTACTACACCGGGGAGCTGTTTTTT. Translating gives CASSGDYYTGELFF.

The V gene is TRBV30, the J gene TRBJ2-5; TRBD2 aligns across 8 bases. V gave up 6 bases and J gave up 3 bases; unmatched junction bases: 9. CDR3 length equals 14 residues. CDR1 and CDR2 (germline): GTSNPN, SVGIG (reference sequence). The CDR3 sequence is CACFRGAGEETQYF. In nucleotides, the CDR3 is TGTGCCTGCTTTCGAGGAGCGGGAGAAGAGACCCAGTACTTC.

The chain carries TRBV6-4 and TRBJ2-7, with D unclear. CDR3 size: 11 residues. Germline-derived CDR1 and CDR2 are MRHNA and SNTAGT. Trimming stripped 6 bases from V and 4 bases from J, with 7 bases between. Written as DNA, the CDR3 is TGTGCCAGCAGCCCCGCGTACGAGCAGTACTTC. Its protein is CASSPAYEQYF.

This clone is classed as medium-sized. The chain combines TRBV9 with TRBJ2-3; D might be TRBD1 (6 bases). The germline V and J ends were trimmed by 3 bases and 9 bases, with 14 bases remaining between them. CDR1 SGDLS and CDR2 YYNGEE come from the germline V gene. The CDR3 totals 13 residues. The CDR3 coding sequence is TGTGCCAGCAGCGCACCACAGGGTCGGACGCAGTATTTT. This translates into CASSAPQGRTQYF. The full variable domain, completed using reference TRBV9 and TRBJ2-3, is DSGVTQTPKHLITATGQRVTLRCSPRSGDLSVYWYQQSLDQGLQFLIQYYNGEERAKGNILERFSAQQFPDLHSELNLSSLELGDSALYFCASSAPQGRTQYFGPGTRLTVL.

The V and J genes are TRBV5-1 and TRBJ1-4; unclear D gene. Germline-derived CDR1 and CDR2 are SGHRS and YFSETQ. Trimming removed 2 bases at V and 0 bases at J, with 8 bases between. The CDR3 contains 15 residues. The CDR3 DNA follows: TGCGCCAGCAGCTTAGCGACCGCAACTAATGAAAAACTGTTTTTT. Translating gives CASSLATATNEKLFF.

This chain uses TRBV10-2 with TRBJ1-5, with D tentatively TRBD1 (6 bases). Trimming pared 4 bases from V and 5 bases from J, leaving 15 bases between. The CDR3 spans 15 residues. Germline CDR1 WSHSY, CDR2 SAAADI. CDR3 coding DNA: TGCGCCAGCAGTGGGGGGTCGGGGGGCTATCAGCCCCAGCATTTT. This gives the protein CASSGGSGGYQPQHF.

This clone was detected only a few times. The chain joins TRBV5-1 to TRBJ1-1; 7 bases agree with TRBD1. The V segment lost 5 bases and the J segment 0 bases; nucleotides outside the gene matches: 13. The CDR3 runs 17 residues. From germline, CDR1 is SGHRS and CDR2 YFSETQ. The CDR3 reads CASRFGQARSLNTEAFF. DNA for the CDR3: TGCGCCAGCAGGTTTGGACAGGCCCGAAGTTTGAACACTGAAGCTTTCTTT.

This clone was counted only a few times. The gene calls are TRBV6-5 and TRBJ1-1, with 7 nucleotides matching TRBD1. The V segment lost 3 bases and the J segment 5 bases; nucleotides outside the gene matches: 6. This CDR3 region has 14 residues. Germline assignment: CDR1 MNHEY and CDR2 SVGAGI. The CDR3 here is CASSYQGVLTEAFF. The CDR3 DNA reads TGTGCCAGCAGTTATCAGGGGGTATTGACTGAAGCTTTCTTT.

V is TRBV7-9 and J is TRBJ1-2, with a weak D call TRBD1 (6 bases). V was shortened by 0 bases and J by 5 bases, with 16 bases between the two germline ends. Germline CDR1 SEHNR, CDR2 FQNEAQ (reference sequence). The CDR3 contains 16 residues. The CDR3 loop is CASSLASVGRGYGYTF. DNA of the CDR3: TGTGCCAGCAGCTTAGCGTCGGTTGGAAGGGGGTATGGCTACACCTTC. Supplemented by reference TRBV7-9 and TRBJ1-2, the full variable domain reads DTGVSQNPRHKITKRGQNVTFRCDPISEHNRLYWYRQTLGQGPEFLTYFQNEAQLEKSRLLSDRFSAERPKGSFSTLEIQRTEQGDSAMYLCASSLASVGRGYGYTFGSGTRLTVV.

V and J are TRBV6-1 and TRBJ2-1; 10 bases line up with TRBD2. The CDR3 sequence is 15 residues long. In germline, CDR1 is MNHNS, CDR2 SASEGT. Losses at the gene ends were 1 base for V and 9 bases for J; bases not matched to a gene: 6. CDR3 DNA: TGTGCCAGCAGTGAAGATAGCGGGGGGCCGGTTGAGCAGTTCTTC. Its protein is CASSEDSGGPVEQFF.

This chain links TRBV5-6 with TRBJ2-2; 7 nucleotides match TRBD1. Trimming removed 3 bases from V and 4 bases from J; junction bases left unmatched: 3. This CDR3 has 14 amino acids. Germline CDR1 and CDR2: SGHDT and YYEEEE. DNA for the CDR3: TGTGCCAGCAGCTACAGGGGAGTCACCGGGGAGCTGTTTTTT. Protein product: CASSYRGVTGELFF.